This T cell receptor (beta chain) was captured by sequencing in a study of T cells in Graves' hyperthyroidism and ophthalmopathy. Study results and caveats: Clonotypes that were expanded in thyroid above 0.001 mostly appeared in blood too.

Diagnostic assessment was based on clinical symptoms, serum thyroxine and TRAb, thyroid ultrasound and orbital computed tomography. TCR beta CDR3 regions were amplified from RNA. Initially, a first-round RT-PCR of the TCR CDR3 employed the HTBI primer set. TCRdb passed the multiplex PCR reads through MiXCR, listing each CDR3 protein once. The sample contains more than 350,000 distinct CDR3 sequences, approximately 14% of which appear only once. CDR1 and CDR2 from the germline V gene are DFQATT and SNEGSKA (reference sequence). Trimming at V came to 0 bases and at J to 1 base, leaving 5 bases not matched to a gene. There are 15 residues in the CDR3. The sample holds many counts of this clonotype. Its antigen is unidentified.

Sequencing input: blood. V usage is TRBV20-1 and J usage is TRBJ2-7; 8 bases fit TRBD1. The clonotype comes from a woman aged 25 to 39 with Graves' ophthalmopathy. This CDR3 reads CSAREDRASSYEQYF. As DNA, the CDR3 is TGCAGTGCTAGAGAGGACAGGGCCTCATCCTACGAGCAGTACTTC.